One sample yielded the 14 T cell receptor beta chains listed below, sequenced in a study of CD8 T cells in Susac syndrome. RNA amounts of roughly 0.5 to 1 ug underwent reverse transcription with random hexamers. TCRdb re-called the immunoSEQ multiplex PCR reads through MiXCR, storing one row per CDR3 protein. The repertoire holds roughly 86,000 distinct CDR3 sequences, with approximately 96% as singletons. Sequenced input: CD8+ T cells from PBMCs. The source of these receptors is a human donor with Susac syndrome.

V gene TRBV7-8 combines with J gene TRBJ1-2; D is possibly TRBD1 (6 bases). The CDR3 has 14 amino acids. The V end was cut by 7 bases, the J end by 8 bases, with 20 bases between. Looked up from germline, CDR1 is SGHVS and CDR2 is FQNEAQ. CDR3 region: CASTTGGTPNGYTF. The DNA of the CDR3 is TGTGCCAGCACCACGGGCGGGACACCGAACGGCTACACCTTC.

On this clonotype itself: The junction does not match germline at one end; this may be a read error. CDR3 sequence: CASSQGAAENTEAFF. The DNA for the CDR3 is TGCGCCAGCAGCCAAGGGGCAGCCGAAAACACTGAAGCCTTCTTT. The V gene is TRBV4-3, the J gene TRBJ1-1; D uncertain. CDR1 LGHNA and CDR2 YSLEER come from the germline V gene. CDR3 size: 15 residues.

The chain recombines TRBV20-1 with TRBJ1-2; 11 positions match TRBD1. The length of the CDR3 is 15 residues. The germline V gene has CDR1 DFQATT and CDR2 SNEGSKA (reference sequence). The trim removed 5 bases at V and 2 bases at J, leaving 7 bases unmatched. The CDR3 loop reads CSAPDRGRSNYGYTF. CDR3 sequence (DNA): TGCAGTGCTCCGGACAGGGGGCGATCCAACTATGGCTACACCTTC.

The chain combines TRBV4-1 with TRBJ2-3; no clear D. The CDR3 is made up of 14 amino acids. Germline assignment: CDR1 MGHRA and CDR2 YSYEKL. Deletions cut 5 bases from V and 6 bases from J, with 15 bases between. CDR3 amino acids: CASSAGAIRDTQYF. The DNA for the CDR3 is TGCGCCAGCAGCGCAGGTGCCATCCGGGATACGCAGTATTTT.

V gene TRBV6-2 or TRBV6-3 combines with J gene TRBJ1-1; D is unclear. Germline V lookup: CDR1 MNHEY, CDR2 SVGEGT. This CDR3 contains 15 residues. Trimming left V 1 base short and J 4 bases short, with 13 bases between. CDR3 protein: CASSYLVAGSTEAFF. The CDR3 coding sequence is TGTGCCAGCAGTTACTTGGTCGCGGGAAGCACTGAAGCTTTCTTT.

V is TRBV5-4 and J is TRBJ2-2; 9 positions match TRBD1. This CDR3 comprises 15 residues. Germline lookup yields CDR1 SGHNT and CDR2 YYREEE (reference sequence). J was trimmed by 4 bases and V by 4 bases; bases with no gene match: 5. The CDR3 protein is CASSARQGGTGELFF. CDR3 sequence (DNA): TGTGCCAGCAGCGCACGACAGGGGGGCACCGGGGAGCTGTTTTTT.

V and J are TRBV24-1 and TRBJ1-2; D uncertain. Trimming shortened V by 2 bases and J by 3 bases, and 9 bases separated the two germline ends. The CDR3 loop spans 14 amino acids. The germline V gene encodes CDR1 KGHDR and CDR2 SFDVKD. The CDR3 nucleotides are TGTGCCACCAGTGATTCCACGGAACACTATGGCTACACCTTC. Its protein is CATSDSTEHYGYTF.

This clonotype was observed once. J is TRBJ2-5 and V is TRBV3-1; no reliable D call. The germline gives CDR1 LGHDT, CDR2 YNNKEL (reference sequence). Between the trimmed V and J ends, which lost 3 bases and 0 bases, there was a span of 8 bases. This CDR3 is built from 14 residues. The CDR3 loop reads CASSQRSDQETQYF. In nucleotides, the CDR3 is TGTGCCAGCAGCCAGAGGTCAGACCAAGAGACCCAGTACTTC.

V usage is TRBV30 and J usage is TRBJ1-5; 8 nucleotides agree with TRBD1. The CDR3 has 13 amino acids. Germline V gene lookup returns CDR1 GTSNPN and CDR2 SVGIG (reference sequence). V lost 7 bases, J lost 2 bases, and 4 bases stayed unmatched. DNA for the CDR3: TGTGCCTCCCAGACAGGGGGCAATCAGCCCCAGCATTTT. Translated, it gives CASQTGGNQPQHF.

The CDR3 DNA reads TGCAGCGCCCAAATTTTAACCTACAATGAGCAGTTCTTC. This sequence encodes CSAQILTYNEQFF. This chain connects TRBV29-1 to TRBJ2-1; no clear D gene. The germline V and J ends were trimmed by 7 bases and 2 bases, with 12 bases remaining between them. Germline V gene data show CDR1 as SQVTM and CDR2 as ANQGSEA. The CDR3 extends over 13 amino acids.

The CDR3 bases are TGCAGTACAAATGGGGTCCAGGGAAGTTGGGAACAGCCCCAGCATTTT. This translates into CSTNGVQGSWEQPQHF. V gene TRBV20-1 combines with J gene TRBJ1-5, with D tentatively TRBD1 (5 bases). CDR1 DFQATT and CDR2 SNEGSKA come from the germline V gene (reference sequence). The CDR3 has 16 amino acids. V was clipped by 8 bases and J by 7 bases, with 27 bases between them.

V is TRBV6-5 and J is TRBJ2-5; weak D call: TRBD2 (6 bases). V lost 3 bases and J 0 bases, leaving 17 bases between the germline ends. CDR1 is MNHEY and CDR2 is SVGAGI in the germline V gene. The CDR3 runs 17 residues. The CDR3: CASSYGATGEYQETQYF. The CDR3 bases are TGTGCCAGCAGTTATGGGGCGACGGGGGAATACCAAGAGACCCAGTACTTC.

The chain recombines TRBV25-1 with TRBJ1-4; unclear D gene. The germline V and J ends were trimmed by 3 bases and 8 bases, with 4 bases remaining between them. Per germline, CDR1 MGHDK and CDR2 SYGVNS. The CDR3 is 11 amino acids. The CDR3 sequence is CASSDYEKLFF. The DNA for the CDR3 is TGTGCCAGCAGTGATTACGAAAAACTGTTTTTT.

Only one count was recorded for this clonotype. The V call is TRBV9, the J call TRBJ1-1; TRBD1 might be the D (5 bases). V lost 4 bases to trimming and J lost 0 bases, with 13 bases between them. The germline V gene encodes CDR1 SGDLS and CDR2 YYNGEE. The CDR3 is made up of 15 amino acids. CDR3 protein: CASSPGGGMNTEAFF. The CDR3, as DNA: TGTGCCAGCAGCCCCGGCGGGGGGATGAACACTGAAGCTTTCTTT.